This T cell receptor (beta chain) was documented in a study of T cell changes during pregnancy in multiple sclerosis (dated by TCRdb to between 2017 and 2020). Regarding the study in general: The study looked at changes in the T cell repertoire across pregnancy in women with multiple sclerosis.

This clone was seen once. This receptor's antigen is unknown. One base away there is no much larger clone; base qualities are not given. Library preparation was by the immunoSEQ multiplex PCR assay. What TCRdb holds here is the immuneACCESS table cut down to in-frame rearrangements. Part of the clones is not present; checked against another copy, under half of the missing clones reflect an unresolved V gene, and the others are unexplained. The sample records about 80,000 clones, under 95% of which are singletons. Clones ranked in the top ten supply 1.4% of the sample. V is pared back by 4 bases and J by 10 bases, with 8 bases lying between the germline termini. The CDR3 covers 11 residues, taking in both the cysteine and the phenylalanine. Only the CDR3 DNA is retained, 33 bases long and in frame from the first base. CDR1 and CDR2 (SGHNT, YENEEA) derive from the germline V gene.

The sequence was obtained from a female donor with multiple sclerosis, enrolled in a pregnancy study. Sequencing was performed on peripheral blood, taken before pregnancy. The chain links TRBV11-3 with TRBJ2-1; TRBD2 could be the D gene, as 6 bases match. The CDR3 in this case is CASSWGGEQFF. The sequence in DNA is TGTGCCAGCAGCTGGGGAGGAGAGCAGTTCTTC.